Listed below are T cell receptor beta chains from one sample, sequenced in a study of Graves' ophthalmopathy and Graves' hyperthyroidism. TCRdb reanalysed the multiplex PCR reads using MiXCR and keeps one entry per CDR3 protein. This sample has roughly 1.1 million distinct CDR3 sequences, with about 38% found just once. Sequenced: peripheral blood or thyroid tissue (not recorded which). These receptors originate from an adult man with Graves' hyperthyroidism. The CDR3 runs from the conserved cysteine through the conserved F or W. D genes are given only for firm matches. The listing skips clone size in some rows; elsewhere it reads once, few, many or a size class.

>-|-|TRBV5-1|TRBJ2-7|17
CASSRRGSGGSSYERYF
TGCGCCAGCAGCCGGAGGGGTAGCGGAGGAAGCTCCTACGAGCGGTACTTC
>once|-|TRBV2|TRBJ2-5|11
CATLGAETQYF
TGTGCCACCTTGGGAGCCGAGACCCAGTACTTC
>-|-|TRBV28|TRBJ1-2|14
CASSFLGAYYGYTF
TGTGCCAGCAGTTTTTTGGGCGCTTACTATGGCTACACCTTC
>-|-|TRBV25-1|TRBJ1-5|20
CATSEQGSEKLFFGSGTQHF
-
>-|-|TRBV4-3|TRBJ2-7|14
CASSRSSGSYEQYF
TGCGCCAGCAGCCGGAGTAGCGGATCCTACGAGCAGTACTTC
>many|-|TRBV19|TRBJ1-1|12
CASNTGADEAFF
TGTGCCAGTAACACGGGAGCCGATGAAGCTTTCTTT
>few|-|TRBV4-3|TRBJ1-5|14
CASSQDRLNQPQHF
TGCGCCAGCAGCCAGGACAGACTTAATCAGCCCCAGCATTTT
>-|TRBD2|TRBV9|TRBJ2-2|17
CASSAGLAGEVAGELFF
TGTGCCAGCAGCGCGGGACTAGCGGGAGAGGTTGCCGGGGAGCTGTTTTTT
>-|-|TRBV6-1|TRBJ1-5|13
CASSLTEYQPQHF
TGTGCCAGCAGTTTAACCGAGTATCAGCCCCAGCATTTT
>many|-|TRBV2|TRBJ2-7|13
CASSDGVYYEQYF
TGTGCCAGCAGTGATGGGGTATACTACGAGCAGTACTTC
>-|TRBD1|TRBV2|TRBJ1-1|15
CASSDDRGLATEAFF
TGTGCCAGCAGTGACGACAGGGGTTTGGCCACTGAAGCTTTCTTT
>-|TRBD1|TRBV7-9|TRBJ2-7|10
CASSMGQPYF
TGTGCCAGCAGCATGGGACAGCCGTACTTC
>-|-|TRBV5-6|TRBJ1-4|14
CASSIQGLVEKLFF
TGTGCCAGCAGCATTCAAGGGTTGGTGGAAAAACTGTTTTTT
>-|-|TRBV19|TRBJ2-2|11
CASENTGELFF
TGTGCCAGTGAAAACACCGGGGAGCTGTTTTTT
>many|TRBD1|TRBV7-2|TRBJ2-5|16
CASSSTPGQVVETQYF
TGTGCCAGCAGCTCGACACCGGGACAGGTGGTAGAGACCCAGTACTTC
>-|-|TRBV7-2|TRBJ2-5|15
CASSSRARAQETQYF
TGTGCCAGCAGCTCAAGGGCGAGGGCACAAGAGACCCAGTACTTC
>many|TRBD2|TRBV24-1|TRBJ2-5|13
CATEGRAAETQYF
TGTGCCACCGAAGGGAGGGCGGCAGAGACCCAGTACTTC
>many|TRBD1|TRBV7-6|TRBJ1-1|14
CASSSSGQDTEAFF
TGTGCCAGCAGCTCCTCTGGACAGGACACTGAAGCTTTCTTT
>many|TRBD1|TRBV2|TRBJ1-2|12
CASMDRTGGYTF
TGTGCCAGCATGGACAGGACTGGCGGCTACACCTTC
>-|-|TRBV20-1|TRBJ1-1|14
CSALELRANTEAFF
TGCAGTGCCCTAGAACTCCGGGCGAACACTGAAGCTTTCTTT
>-|TRBD2|TRBV5-4|TRBJ2-7|15
CASSTPGGPHYEQYF
TGTGCCAGCTCGACGCCGGGAGGGCCCCACTACGAGCAGTACTTC
>many|TRBD1|TRBV19|TRBJ1-1|15
CASSIRQGEVTEAFF
TGTGCCAGTAGTATCAGGCAGGGGGAGGTCACTGAAGCTTTCTTT
>many|-|TRBV9|TRBJ2-2|15
CASSLSLANTGELFF
TGTGCCAGCAGCCTTAGCCTTGCGAACACCGGGGAGCTGTTTTTT
>many|-|TRBV7-9|TRBJ2-7|17
CASRRTPSDSGAHEQYF
TGTGCCAGCAGACGTACCCCTTCCGACAGTGGCGCCCACGAGCAGTACTTC
>many|-|TRBV7-9|TRBJ1-1|14
CASSGWSEDGEAFF
TGTGCCAGCAGCGGATGGTCGGAGGACGGTGAAGCTTTCTTT
>-|TRBD2|TRBV2|TRBJ2-7|13
CASRRESGHEQYF
TGTGCCAGCAGGCGGGAGTCGGGACACGAGCAGTACTTC
>-|-|TRBV11-2|TRBJ2-5|12
CAQFGRQETQYF
TGTGCCCAATTTGGACGTCAAGAGACCCAGTACTTC
>-|-|TRBV2|TRBJ1-1|17
CASSDYSGGGVWTEAFF
TGTGCCAGCAGTGACTATAGTGGGGGGGGGGTCTGGACTGAAGCTTTCTTT
>few|-|TRBV6-2/TRBV6-3|TRBJ1-1|12
CASSYGGPEAFF
TGTGCCAGCAGTTACGGCGGCCCTGAAGCTTTCTTT